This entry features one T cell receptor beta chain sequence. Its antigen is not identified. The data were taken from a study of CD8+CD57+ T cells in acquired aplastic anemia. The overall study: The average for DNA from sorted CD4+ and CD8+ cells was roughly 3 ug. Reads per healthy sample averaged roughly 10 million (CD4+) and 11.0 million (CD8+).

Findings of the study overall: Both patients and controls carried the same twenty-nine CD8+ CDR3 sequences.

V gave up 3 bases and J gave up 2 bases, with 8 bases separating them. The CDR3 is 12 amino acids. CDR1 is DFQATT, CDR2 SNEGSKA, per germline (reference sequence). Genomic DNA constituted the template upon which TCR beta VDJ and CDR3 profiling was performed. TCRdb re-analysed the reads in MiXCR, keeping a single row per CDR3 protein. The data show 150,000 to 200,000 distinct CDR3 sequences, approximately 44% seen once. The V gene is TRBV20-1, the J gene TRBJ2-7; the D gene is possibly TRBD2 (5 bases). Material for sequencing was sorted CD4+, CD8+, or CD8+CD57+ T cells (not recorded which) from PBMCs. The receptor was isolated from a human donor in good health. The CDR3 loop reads CSASPGTYEQYF. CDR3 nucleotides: TGCAGTGCTAGCCCGGGGACCTACGAGCAGTACTTC.